Shown below are 4 T cell receptor beta chains from a single sample sequenced in a study of a mutant IDH1 vaccine in newly diagnosed glioma. Produced via immunoSEQ multiplex PCR; TCRdb's table is partial and in-frame only. Altogether 15,000 or so clones are present, 70% to 80% being singletons, with the ten largest covering over 8%. Time point specified: baseline, week 1 (first vaccination visit). Treatment reported: pre-vaccination baseline after standard-of-care therapy. The sequenced sample was PBMCs, obtained from a glioma patient treated with radiotherapy, temozolomide or both. These TCRs come from a man aged 35-49 years with glioma.

The chain carries TRBV6-1 and TRBJ2-3; D not resolved. V gave up 4 bases and J gave up 4 bases, with 15 bases separating them. In germline, CDR1 is MNHNS, CDR2 SASEGT. The CDR3 runs to 15 residues. The CDR3 DNA sequence: TGTGCCAGCAGTGCATTTACTGCTGGCCCAGATACGCAGTATTTT. It specifies CASSAFTAGPDTQYF.

This rearrangement joins TRBV11-1 to TRBJ2-1; 7 nucleotides line up with TRBD1. Germline CDR1 reads SGHAT; CDR2 reads FQDESV (reference sequence). V lost 5 bases, J lost 7 bases, and 20 bases stayed unmatched. This CDR3 contains 18 residues. In DNA, the CDR3 is TGTGCCAGCAGCCGTGGGGGATTCCGGACAGGCTTGGGAAATGAGCAGTTCTTC. Its protein product is CASSRGGFRTGLGNEQFF.

This clone occurred once. The V call is TRBV4-1, the J call TRBJ2-1; no firm D call. Germline CDR1 reads MGHRA; CDR2 reads YSYEKL. CDR3 length: 15 residues. V gave up 1 base and J gave up 1 base, with 8 bases separating them. The CDR3 region has the DNA TGCGCCAGCAGCCAAGTCGTAACTTCCTACAATGAGCAGTTCTTC. Its protein product is CASSQVVTSYNEQFF.

The chain links TRBV6-1 to TRBJ2-3; the D call may be TRBD1 or TRBD2 (5 bases each). CDR1 is MNHNS, CDR2 SASEGT, per germline. This CDR3 comprises 15 residues. V lost 6 bases and J lost 0, with 13 bases in between. Written as DNA, the CDR3 is TGTGCCAGCAGACTAATGGGGACCAGCACAGATACGCAGTATTTT. Translating it yields CASRLMGTSTDTQYF.